The 7 T cell receptor beta chains presented below share a single source sample, sequenced in a study of blood T cell repertoires in COVID-19. Method: immunoSEQ multiplex PCR; TCRdb's copy keeps in-frame clones and lacks some. Of fewer than 700,000 clones in the sample, roughly nine tenths are singletons; the top ten hold around 7.8%. The source material was peripheral blood. Every receptor here comes from a woman aged 45-65 years with COVID-19, enrolled during active disease.

The chain links TRBV6-1 to TRBJ1-1; D may be TRBD1 (5 bases). The CDR3 totals 15 residues. Germline V gene data show CDR1 as MNHNS and CDR2 as SASEGT. With 0 bases removed from V and 4 bases from J, the gap between germline ends came to 12 bases. The CDR3 DNA reads as TGTGCCAGCAGTGAAGCGCAGGGATCGGGCACTGAAGCTTTCTTT. The encoded protein is CASSEAQGSGTEAFF.

This clone has just one count. The chain uses TRBV7-3 and TRBJ2-2; 7 nucleotides match TRBD2. Per the germline V gene, CDR1 is SGHTA and CDR2 is FQGTGA. Trimming at V came to 4 bases and at J to 3 bases, leaving 2 bases not matched to a gene. The CDR3 extends over 14 amino acids. Here the CDR3 DNA reads TGTGCCAGCAGCTATCGGGGGGACACCGGGGAGCTGTTTTTT. This encodes CASSYRGDTGELFF.

V usage is TRBV7-9 and J usage is TRBJ2-7; D gene ambiguous. CDR3 size: 13 residues. CDR1 is SEHNR, CDR2 FQNEAQ, per germline (reference sequence). With 4 bases removed from V and 4 bases from J, the gap between germline ends came to 11 bases. CDR3 amino acids: CASSSSGVYEQYF. The CDR3, as DNA: TGTGCCAGCAGCTCTAGTGGAGTGTACGAGCAGTACTTC.

A single count supports this clone. J is TRBJ1-5 and V is TRBV18; no definite D call. Germline V gene data show CDR1 as KGHSH and CDR2 as LQKENI. The CDR3 has 15 residues. Trimming cost V 4 bases and J 9 bases, with 19 bases left between them. CDR3 loop: CASSLRPPAEGPQHF. Here the CDR3 DNA reads TGTGCCAGCTCACTCCGACCCCCCGCTGAGGGGCCCCAGCATTTT. The entire variable domain, with the rest obtained from reference TRBV18 and TRBJ1-5, is as follows: NAGVMQNPRHLVRRRGQEARLRCSPMKGHSHVYWYRQLPEEGLKFMVYLQKENIIDESGMPKERFSAEFPKEGPSILRIQQVVRGDSAAYFCASSLRPPAEGPQHFGDGTRLSIL.

The chain uses TRBV11-2 and TRBJ2-1; 10 positions agree with TRBD1. Germline loops: CDR1 SGHAT, CDR2 FQNNGV. J was trimmed by 7 bases and V by 0 bases; bases with no gene match: 3. The CDR3 is 15 amino acids. CDR3 nucleotide sequence: TGTGCCAGCAGCTTAGATTTGGGACAGGGGAATGAGCAGTTCTTC. Translated: CASSLDLGQGNEQFF.

The V and J genes are TRBV28 and TRBJ1-3; 8 nucleotides line up with TRBD1. J gave up 2 bases and V 2 bases, and 2 bases lay outside the gene matches. Germline CDR1 is MDHEN and CDR2 is SYDVKM. The CDR3 contains 15 residues. Here the CDR3 reads CASSLQGAAGNTIYF. CDR3 DNA sequence: TGTGCCAGCAGTTTACAGGGGGCGGCTGGAAACACCATATATTTT.

This chain's CDR3 is CASSQATGESGYTF. DNA of the CDR3: TGCGCCAGCAGCCAAGCTACGGGGGAGAGTGGCTACACCTTC. The rearrangement links TRBV4-1 to TRBJ1-2, with TRBD1 as a possible D gene (5 bases). V gave up 1 base and J gave up 7 bases, with 13 bases separating them. CDR3 length equals 14 residues. Germline V gives CDR1 MGHRA, CDR2 YSYEKL.